These 26 T cell receptor beta chains came from one sample sequenced in a study of blood T cell repertoires in COVID-19. Profiling relied on immunoSEQ multiplex PCR, and the TCRdb table lists in-frame clones only, not all of them. The sample lists about 73,000 clones; about 84% were seen once. Sequenced sample: peripheral blood. The receptors were sampled from an older woman with acute or convalescent COVID-19.

CDR3 protein: CASSPWTGIKEKLFF. CDR3 nucleotide sequence: TGTGCCAGCAGCCCATGGACAGGGATCAAGGAAAAACTGTTTTTT. The chain uses TRBV5-6 and TRBJ1-4; 8 bases are a match to TRBD1. CDR1 SGHDT and CDR2 YYEEEE come from the germline V gene. The V and J ends lost 4 bases and 8 bases, in that order; junction bases with no gene match: 10. This CDR3 has 15 residues.

The V and J genes are TRBV29-1 and TRBJ1-5; D uncertain. There are 13 residues in the CDR3. The germline gives CDR1 SQVTM, CDR2 ANQGSEA. The germline V and J ends were trimmed by 4 bases and 0 bases, with 7 bases remaining between them. The CDR3 sequence is CSVARDSNQPQHF. For the CDR3, the DNA is TGCAGCGTTGCACGCGATAGCAATCAGCCCCAGCATTTT.

The V gene is TRBV28, the J gene TRBJ2-7, with a weak D call TRBD1 (6 bases). The CDR3 loop spans 15 amino acids. Germline V gene sequence: CDR1 MDHEN, CDR2 SYDVKM. V lost 6 bases and J 2 bases, leaving 17 bases between the germline ends. CDR3 loop: CASSSYDRRTYEQYF. The CDR3 DNA reads TGTGCCAGCAGCTCCTACGACAGGCGGACCTACGAGCAGTACTTC.

V gene TRBV30 combines with J gene TRBJ2-7; 9 bases line up with TRBD1. The J segment lost 3 bases and the V segment lost 6 bases, leaving 6 bases of the junction unmatched. The CDR3 runs to 13 residues. The V gene's germline CDR1 is GTSNPN and CDR2 SVGIG (reference sequence). The DNA for the CDR3 is TGTGCCTGCTCCGGGGACAGGGACTACGAGCAGTACTTC. It encodes CACSGDRDYEQYF. The whole variable domain, remainder taken from reference TRBV30 and TRBJ2-7, is SQTIHQWPATLVQPVGSPLSLECTVEGTSNPNLYWYRQAAGRGLQLLFYSVGIGQISSEVPQNLSASRPQDRQFILSSKKLLLSDSGFYLCACSGDRDYEQYFGPGTRLTVT.

The chain recombines TRBV2 with TRBJ2-2; D is perhaps TRBD1 (6 bases). The CDR3 contains 15 residues. V lost 5 bases, J lost 0 bases, and 10 bases lay in between. CDR1 is SNHLY and CDR2 is FYNNEI in the germline V gene. The CDR3 region is CASSSQGSNTGELFF. For the CDR3, the DNA is TGTGCCAGCAGTAGCCAGGGGTCGAACACCGGGGAGCTGTTTTTT.

The chain couples TRBV6-1 to TRBJ1-5; no reliable D call. Germline lookup yields CDR1 MNHNS and CDR2 SASEGT. There are 15 residues in the CDR3. Deletions cut 2 bases from V and 4 bases from J, with 12 bases between. As DNA, the CDR3 is TGTGCCAGCAGTGAAAGTCAGGCCCTGAATCAGCCCCAGCATTTT. It codes for CASSESQALNQPQHF.

CDR3 nucleotide sequence: TGTGCCAGCACCGAAAGAGGGCTAGCCTCGGATACGCAGTATTTT. This gives the protein CASTERGLASDTQYF. The chain has TRBV4-2 and TRBJ2-3, with D perhaps matching TRBD2 (5 bases). The CDR3 runs to 15 residues. Germline lookup yields CDR1 LGHNA and CDR2 YNFKEQ. V was cut by 7 bases and J by 6 bases, with 20 bases left in between.

The gene calls are TRBV7-9 and TRBJ1-5; D may be TRBD1 (5 bases). V gave up 0 bases and J gave up 3 bases, with 9 bases separating them. This CDR3 has 15 amino acids. Germline V gene sequence: CDR1 SEHNR, CDR2 FQNEAQ (reference sequence). The CDR3 sequence is CASSLASGNNQPQHF. The CDR3 DNA follows: TGTGCCAGCAGCTTAGCGTCAGGGAACAATCAGCCCCAGCATTTT. Complete variable domain (other parts from reference TRBV7-9 and TRBJ1-5): DTGVSQNPRHKITKRGQNVTFRCDPISEHNRLYWYRQTLGQGPEFLTYFQNEAQLEKSRLLSDRFSAERPKGSFSTLEIQRTEQGDSAMYLCASSLASGNNQPQHFGDGTRLSIL.

V usage is TRBV5-1 and J usage is TRBJ1-2; a possible D gene is TRBD1 (5 bases). Germline V gene data show CDR1 as SGHRS and CDR2 as YFSETQ. The CDR3 is 14 amino acids. The V and J ends lost 0 bases and 4 bases respectively, with 10 bases between them. CDR3 protein: CASSLAQAFYGYTF. The CDR3 coding sequence is TGCGCCAGCAGCTTGGCACAGGCTTTCTATGGCTACACCTTC.

V and J are TRBV7-3 and TRBJ1-1; a weak D match, TRBD1 (5 bases). This CDR3 has 13 amino acids. Germline CDR1 is SGHTA and CDR2 is FQGTGA. Trimming pared 5 bases from V and 1 base from J, leaving 8 bases between. CDR3 DNA: TGTGCCAGCAGCATACAGGCGAACACTGAAGCTTTCTTT. Translation gives CASSIQANTEAFF.

The CDR3 is CASSFSAGGYNEQFF. The CDR3 DNA reads as TGCGCCAGCAGCTTTTCTGCGGGGGGTTACAATGAGCAGTTCTTC. V gene TRBV5-1 combines with J gene TRBJ2-1, with TRBD2 identical over 8 bases. Germline V gene lookup returns CDR1 SGHRS and CDR2 YFSETQ. Trimming cost V 2 bases and J 4 bases; bases outside gene matches: 5. This CDR3 has 15 residues. Full variable domain (rest looked up from reference TRBV5-1 and TRBJ2-1): KAGVTQTPRYLIKTRGQQVTLSCSPISGHRSVSWYQQTPGQGLQFLFEYFSETQRNKGNFPGRFSGRQFSNSRSEMNVSTLELGDSALYLCASSFSAGGYNEQFFGPGTRLTVL.

The chain uses TRBV9 and TRBJ2-2; TRBD1 matches at 11 bases. J gave up 4 bases and V 6 bases, and 14 bases lay outside the gene matches. Germline-derived CDR1 and CDR2 are SGDLS and YYNGEE. CDR3 size: 18 residues. CDR3 protein: CASTRTGGQLRGTGELFF. Written as DNA, the CDR3 is TGTGCCAGCACCCGGACAGGGGGCCAACTACGCGGCACCGGGGAGCTGTTTTTT.

The chain combines TRBV5-1 with TRBJ1-1; 9 nucleotides agree with TRBD1. This CDR3 has 17 residues. The germline V gene encodes CDR1 SGHRS and CDR2 YFSETQ. V lost 1 base and J lost 5; bases outside the gene matches: 12. The CDR3 DNA reads TGCGCCAGCAGCTTGTGGGATAATGGACAGGGGAGAACTGAAGCTTTCTTT. This translates into CASSLWDNGQGRTEAFF.

CDR3: CASSLGALGYTF. DNA of the CDR3: TGTGCCAGCAGTTTAGGGGCTCTGGGCTACACCTTC. The chain couples TRBV28 to TRBJ1-2; D may be TRBD1 (5 bases). The germline CDR1 and CDR2 sequences are MDHEN and SYDVKM. The germline V and J ends were trimmed by 2 bases and 8 bases, with 9 bases remaining between them. This CDR3 comprises 12 residues.

The CDR3 DNA sequence: TGTGCCTGGAATGGACAGGGTCGCAATCAGCCCCAGCATTTT. It specifies CAWNGQGRNQPQHF. V gene TRBV30 combines with J gene TRBJ1-5; TRBD1 matches 8 bases. From germline, CDR1 is GTSNPN and CDR2 SVGIG (reference sequence). The CDR3 spans 14 residues. V lost 4 bases to trimming and J lost 2 bases; unmatched junction nucleotides: 4.

This CDR3 is CASSEYGRGSVTQYF. The DNA for the CDR3 is TGTGCCAGCAGTGAATACGGCAGGGGGTCGGTGACCCAGTACTTC. The rearrangement links TRBV6-1 to TRBJ2-5, with 7 nucleotides matching TRBD1. The CDR3 has 15 amino acids. Germline V gene lookup returns CDR1 MNHNS and CDR2 SASEGT. Losses at the gene ends were 2 bases for V and 7 bases for J; bases not matched to a gene: 10.

This clone was seen a single time. V and J are TRBV6-5 and TRBJ1-4; D remains ambiguous. The CDR3 covers 14 residues. V lost 4 bases and J lost 8, with 14 bases in between. CDR1 is MNHEY, CDR2 SVGAGI, per germline. CDR3 protein: CASSSPVVGEKLFF. The CDR3 DNA is TGTGCCAGCAGTTCCCCGGTGGTGGGCGAAAAACTGTTTTTT.

The chain links TRBV13 to TRBJ1-4; the D is unclear. This CDR3 is 15 amino acids long. Trimming removed 3 bases from V and 2 bases from J, with 10 bases in between. In germline, CDR1 is PRHDT, CDR2 FYEKMQ (reference sequence). DNA for the CDR3: TGTGCCAGCAGCTTTTCGACACCGACTAATGAAAAACTGTTTTTT. Translating it yields CASSFSTPTNEKLFF.

The CDR3 is CASSQGDRIGRNTEAFF. The DNA of the CDR3 is TGCGCCAGCAGCCAGGGAGACCGAATCGGTCGGAACACTGAAGCTTTCTTT. The chain uses TRBV4-1 and TRBJ1-1; D not resolved. The V gene's germline CDR1 is MGHRA and CDR2 YSYEKL. V lost 3 bases and J lost 1, with 18 bases in between. This CDR3 is 17 amino acids long.

The chain combines TRBV30 with TRBJ1-1; the match to TRBD1 covers 7 bases. With 4 bases clipped from V and 0 bases from J, the junction kept 11 bases outside the gene matches. Germline loops: CDR1 GTSNPN, CDR2 SVGIG (reference sequence). This CDR3 has 16 amino acids. The CDR3 region is CAWITLWDRLNTEAFF. In nucleotides, the CDR3 is TGTGCCTGGATAACTTTATGGGACAGATTGAACACTGAAGCTTTCTTT.

The chain is built from TRBV29-1 and TRBJ2-7; 13 bases agree with TRBD2. With 5 bases clipped from V and 7 bases from J, the junction kept 8 bases outside the gene matches. The germline CDR1 and CDR2 sequences are SQVTM and ANQGSEA. This CDR3 is built from 14 residues. The CDR3 loop is CSVRGLAGVKEQYF. The CDR3 DNA reads as TGCAGCGTTAGAGGACTAGCGGGAGTTAAGGAGCAGTACTTC.

Only a few counts were recorded for this clone. The V and J genes are TRBV9 and TRBJ2-1, with 9 nucleotides matching TRBD2. V lost 0 bases, J lost 9 bases, and 10 bases stayed unmatched. This CDR3 comprises 16 residues. Germline-derived CDR1 and CDR2 are SGDLS and YYNGEE. CDR3 coding DNA: TGTGCCAGCAGCGTAGGCGGGGGGGCAGGAATCAGTGAGCAGTTCTTC. Protein sequence: CASSVGGGAGISEQFF.

V usage is TRBV6-5 and J usage is TRBJ1-2, with 7 positions matching TRBD1. The CDR3 is 15 amino acids. From germline, CDR1 is MNHEY and CDR2 SVGAGI. The trim removed 7 bases at V and 5 bases at J, leaving 13 bases unmatched. The CDR3 sequence is CASTLGSGGSYGYTF. The DNA for the CDR3 is TGTGCCAGCACCTTAGGTTCAGGGGGATCTTATGGCTACACCTTC.

The chain has TRBV5-1 and TRBJ1-1; D is undetermined. The CDR3 covers 14 residues. Germline loops: CDR1 SGHRS, CDR2 YFSETQ. Between the trimmed V and J ends, which lost 4 bases and 8 bases, there was a span of 18 bases. DNA of the CDR3: TGCGCCAGCAGCCCCTACAGCTCCAAGAAGGAAGCTTTCTTT. It codes for CASSPYSSKKEAFF.

Remarks on this clone: As the CDR3 is not closed by the conserved phenylalanine or tryptophan, this likely results from a read error. J is TRBJ1-2 and V is TRBV7-9, with D uncertain. This CDR3 comprises 11 residues. With 5 bases removed from V and 8 bases from J, the gap between germline ends came to 9 bases. Germline loops: CDR1 SEHNR, CDR2 FQNEAQ (reference sequence). CDR3 bases: TGTGCCAGCAGCCCCGGCGCGGGCTACACCCTC. Translation gives CASSPGAGYTL.

The genes are TRBV19 and TRBJ1-5, with 8 positions matching TRBD1. Germline values: CDR1 LNHDA, CDR2 SQIVND (reference sequence). The CDR3 is 17 amino acids. V trimming: 1 base; J trimming: 4 bases; junction bases outside the gene matches: 9. CDR3 sequence (DNA): TGTGCCAGTAGTATAGCCTCCGCAGGGGGCGGTAATCAGCCCCAGCATTTT. Its translation: CASSIASAGGGNQPQHF.